This T cell receptor beta chain was captured by sequencing in a study of early T cells in non-severe SARS-CoV-2 infection (dated by TCRdb to the early 2020s). About the investigation overall: Because TCR sequencing relied on bulk RNA taken from unsorted whole blood, pairing of alpha and beta chains was not possible.

This clonotype occurred a few times. No antigen is known for it. No base quality information exists; no much larger clone differs at one position. Receptors were amplified or captured by 5' RACE. Instrument on record: NextSeq 500. In the TCR library protocol, unique molecular identifiers were attached to individual cDNA molecules to correct for PCR bias and sequencing error. Both TCR alpha and beta chains were sequenced, and tight co-correlation was observed between alpha and beta sequence abundances in each sample. The published analysis was carried out like this. Decombinator V4 was used to annotate the V gene, J gene and CDR3 of the TCR sequences. TCRs were defined as expanded if a significant change between any two time points was detected under a Poisson model with p below 0.0001. Abundances of TCRs were expressed as counts per million after normalisation to the total number of TCRs sequenced in each sample. TRAV1-2 paired with TRAJ12, TRAJ20 or TRAJ33 defined MAIT TCRs, while TRAV10 paired with TRAJ18 defined iNKT TCRs. VDJdb, accessed on 1 November 2021, was searched for TCRs annotated for CMV, EBV and SARS-CoV-2, and TCRs annotated for more than one antigen were excluded. TCRdb passed the public sequencing reads through fastp at Q25 and MiXCR, retaining productive beta sequences. Each record represents a unique CDR3 protein, reported with the most common genes and DNA among its rows. These V and J calls originate from TCRdb's pipeline instead of the authors' own analysis. Present in this sample are around 70,000 distinct CDR3 sequences, approximately 9.2% of which were seen just once. 3% to 3.5% of the sample rests with the top ten.

CDR1 SGHTA and CDR2 FQGNSA were looked up in the germline V gene. The CDR3, from cysteine to phenylalanine, totals 17 residues. This entry keeps only the CDR3 DNA: 51 bases, framed from base 1. At the junction V is shortened by 0 bases and J by 0 bases; bases outside the gene matches: 4. A case-control design nested within a healthcare worker cohort in London, UK, was used, with weekly nasopharyngeal swab PCR tests and blood sampling performed. Between 23 and 31 March 2020, the week of the UK lockdown, healthcare workers were enrolled and then followed up weekly for as long as 16 weeks. What the study reported, not specific to this receptor: VDJdb matching was skewed toward anti-spike CD8 responses and likely underestimated virus-specific expansions, missing private and CD4 specificities.

Sample: whole blood. In this chain, TRBV7-2 is recombined with TRBJ2-5; 10 of the junction bases match TRBD2. This clonotype was sampled from an adult who was a healthcare worker with PCR-confirmed SARS-CoV-2 infection or an uninfected control (not recorded which). For the CDR3, the sequence is CASSLARTSGDQETQYF. The nucleotide sequence reads as follows: TGTGCCAGCAGCTTAGCCCGGACTAGCGGAGACCAAGAGACCCAGTACTTC.